The rows below give T cell receptor beta chains drawn from one sample of a study of blood T cells in healthy people across ages. TCRdb processed the 5' RACE reads anew with MiXCR; each CDR3 protein has one entry. The profile shows roughly 2 million distinct CDR3 sequences, around 48% of them singletons. The sample comprised blood. The source is a middle-aged woman in good health. Both conserved end residues are part of each CDR3. The D gene is left open where the match is weak. Clone size appears in some rows only: once, few, many, or a class for an expanded clone.

V,D,J,size,CDR3,DNA
TRBV12-3/TRBV12-4,-,TRBJ1-2,-,CASSLGPGRDYGYTF,TGTGCCAGCAGCCTTGGGCCAGGGAGGGACTATGGCTACACCTTC
TRBV6-5,-,TRBJ2-5,few,CASRRGDETQYF,TGTGCCAGCCGCAGGGGGGACGAGACCCAGTACTTC
TRBV6-2/TRBV6-3,TRBD1,TRBJ2-3,-,CASSQTGVRPDTQYF,TGTGCCAGCAGCCAGACAGGGGTCAGACCAGATACGCAGTATTTT
TRBV14,TRBD1,TRBJ1-4,-,CASSQLRDSGGPGEKLFF,TGTGCCAGCAGCCAACTACGGGATTCAGGGGGCCCAGGGGAAAAACTGTTTTTT
TRBV14,-,TRBJ2-7,-,CASSQEDISSYEQYF,TGTGCCAGCAGCCAAGAGGACATTTCCTCCTACGAGCAGTACTTC
TRBV6-6,-,TRBJ2-7,once,CASSYAISSSYEQYF,TGTGCCAGCAGTTACGCAATCTCCAGCTCCTACGAGCAGTACTTC
TRBV7-9,-,TRBJ2-1,-,CASSFGAVSYEQFF,TGTGCCAGCAGCTTCGGAGCGGTATCGTATGAGCAGTTCTTC
TRBV28,TRBD2,TRBJ2-7,few,CASSFPSGGYNEQYF,TGTGCCAGCAGTTTCCCTAGCGGGGGGTACAATGAGCAGTACTTC
TRBV6-4,-,TRBJ2-1,-,CASSDGPYNERFF,TGTGCCAGCAGTGACGGCCCCTACAATGAGCGGTTCTTC
TRBV20-1,-,TRBJ1-2,-,CSARPNGGNYGYTF,TGCAGTGCTAGACCCAACGGGGGTAACTATGGCTACACCTTC
TRBV4-2,TRBD2,TRBJ2-1,-,CASSRPGTRDYNEQFF,TGTGCCAGCAGCCGACCCGGGACTAGGGACTACAATGAGCAGTTCTTC
TRBV20-1,-,TRBJ2-1,-,CRASRETQFF,TGCAGGGCTAGCAGGGAGACCCAGTTCTTC
TRBV20-1,-,TRBJ2-5,-,CSAPGRDQETQYF,TGCAGTGCCCCCGGTCGCGACCAAGAGACCCAGTACTTC
TRBV5-1,-,TRBJ2-1,few,CASNPGPNEQFF,TGCGCCAGCAACCCGGGGCCCAATGAGCAGTTCTTC
TRBV20-1,TRBD1,TRBJ2-7,-,CSVRDGTGVSGEQYF,TGCAGTGTTAGAGACGGGACAGGGGTATCGGGCGAGCAGTACTTC
TRBV5-1,-,TRBJ2-3,-,CASSSRTAATDTQYF,TGCGCCAGCAGCTCCCGGACGGCGGCTACAGATACGCAGTATTTT
TRBV4-3,-,TRBJ1-2,-,CASSQVPGASNYGYTF,TGCGCCAGCAGCCAAGTCCCGGGGGCTAGTAACTATGGCTACACCTTC
TRBV29-1,-,TRBJ2-1,few,CSVVNRGPMSSYNEQFF,TGCAGCGTTGTTAATCGGGGGCCTATGAGCTCCTACAATGAGCAGTTCTTC
TRBV7-6,TRBD1,TRBJ2-1,-,CASSLSPDRGLNEQFF,TGTGCCAGCAGCTTATCCCCCGACAGGGGGCTGAATGAGCAGTTCTTC
TRBV7-8,-,TRBJ2-5,-,CASSTPGTQYF,TGTGCCAGCAGCACCCCAGGGACCCAGTACTTC
TRBV27,TRBD2,TRBJ2-3,-,CASTDGGGGGFRKDTQYF,TGTGCCAGCACCGATGGCGGTGGCGGGGGGTTTCGTAAAGATACGCAGTATTTT
TRBV28,-,TRBJ2-5,-,CASSSEYYGQYF,TGTGCCAGCAGTTCAGAGTACTACGGGCAGTACTTC
TRBV15,-,TRBJ2-5,-,CATRGEARETQYF,TGTGCCACCCGTGGTGAGGCTCGGGAGACCCAGTACTTC
TRBV7-2,-,TRBJ1-5,few,CASSLGLSGGLPVQPQHF,TGTGCCAGCAGCTTAGGGTTGTCGGGAGGCCTCCCTGTACAGCCCCAGCATTTT
TRBV5-5,-,TRBJ2-5,few,CASTQFDGYQETQYF,TGTGCCAGCACCCAATTCGACGGGTACCAAGAGACCCAGTACTTC
TRBV12-3/TRBV12-4,TRBD2,TRBJ2-5,few,CASSRGLAGGVYETQYF,TGTGCCAGCTCGCGGGGACTAGCGGGGGGGGTTTACGAGACCCAGTACTTC
TRBV20-1,TRBD1,TRBJ1-4,-,CSAGEDRGYEKLFF,TGCAGTGCGGGAGAGGACAGGGGATATGAAAAACTGTTTTTT
TRBV24-1,-,TRBJ1-2,few,CATSDLASDRGTSYGYTF,TGTGCCACCAGTGATTTGGCATCGGACCGGGGGACCAGCTATGGCTACACCTTC
TRBV20-1,TRBD1,TRBJ1-2,-,CSATSSDRALYGYTF,TGCAGTGCTACCTCCTCCGACAGGGCTTTGTATGGCTACACCTTC
TRBV27,-,TRBJ2-7,many,CASSLSPRGSYEQYF,TGTGCCAGCAGTTTATCCCCGCGGGGCTCCTACGAGCAGTACTTC
TRBV5-1,-,TRBJ2-3,-,CASSLNIDTQYF,TGCGCCAGCAGCTTGAATATTGATACGCAGTATTTT
TRBV9,TRBD1,TRBJ2-1,-,CASSVGPGTGASSYNEQFF,TGTGCCAGCAGCGTAGGTCCCGGGACAGGGGCCAGCTCCTACAATGAGCAGTTCTTC
TRBV5-6,TRBD2,TRBJ2-1,once,CASSLGFAGGNGRQFF,TGTGCCAGCAGCTTGGGATTCGCGGGGGGCAACGGTCGGCAGTTCTTC
TRBV29-1,TRBD2,TRBJ2-7,-,CSVEREGQGSRLAGGPREQYF,TGCAGCGTTGAACGGGAGGGACAGGGAAGCAGACTAGCGGGGGGTCCGCGGGAGCAGTACTTC
TRBV28,-,TRBJ1-4,-,CASSNERQSYEKLFF,TGTGCCAGCAGTAACGAGAGACAGTCATATGAAAAACTGTTTTTT
TRBV20-1,-,TRBJ1-2,-,CSAPPAGPTGGYTF,TGCAGTGCTCCTCCTGCCGGGCCCACCGGGGGCTACACCTTC
TRBV12-3/TRBV12-4,TRBD1,TRBJ2-7,-,CASNLEATGGHEQYF,TGTGCCAGCAATTTAGAAGCGACAGGGGGTCACGAGCAGTACTTC
TRBV25-1,-,TRBJ2-5,-,CASSESLPPETQYF,TGTGCCAGCAGTGAATCTTTGCCCCCAGAGACCCAGTACTTC
TRBV10-3,-,TRBJ2-2,once,CAISERTLMDTGELFF,TGTGCCATCAGTGAGAGAACCCTAATGGACACCGGGGAGCTGTTTTTT
TRBV28,-,TRBJ2-4,many,CASTEGGARAKNIQYF,TGTGCCAGCACCGAAGGGGGGGCGCGGGCCAAAAACATTCAGTACTTC
TRBV29-1,-,TRBJ2-3,-,CSVFVMDTQYF,TGCAGCGTTTTTGTGATGGATACGCAGTATTTT
TRBV15,-,TRBJ2-1,-,CATSRLGEGSNEQFF,TGTGCCACCAGCAGACTGGGTGAGGGGTCCAATGAGCAGTTCTTC
TRBV12-3/TRBV12-4,TRBD1,TRBJ2-3,once,CASSLGTGYTADTQYF,TGTGCCAGCAGTTTGGGGACAGGGTATACAGCGGATACGCAGTATTTT
TRBV20-1,-,TRBJ2-3,few,CSAARTDTQYF,TGCAGTGCTGCCCGCACAGATACGCAGTATTTT
TRBV7-8,TRBD2,TRBJ2-5,-,CVSSPGTSGFQETQYF,TGTGTCAGCAGCCCAGGGACTAGCGGTTTTCAAGAGACCCAGTACTTC
TRBV27,TRBD2,TRBJ2-1,many,CASSLSGNEQFF,TGTGCCAGCTCACTTAGCGGGAATGAGCAGTTCTTC
TRBV12-3/TRBV12-4,TRBD1,TRBJ2-6,-,CASTRDRGSGANVLTF,TGTGCCAGTACTCGGGACAGGGGGTCTGGGGCCAACGTCCTGACTTTC
TRBV6-5,-,TRBJ2-5,-,CASSDSTSETQYF,TGTGCCAGCAGTGACTCGACATCGGAGACCCAGTACTTC
TRBV4-1,TRBD1,TRBJ2-1,few,CASSQDWDSSYNEQFF,TGCGCCAGCAGCCAAGATTGGGACAGCTCCTACAATGAGCAGTTCTTC
TRBV6-6,TRBD2,TRBJ2-1,few,CASSYTSGALYNEQFF,TGTGCCAGCAGTTACACCAGCGGGGCTCTCTACAATGAGCAGTTCTTC
TRBV28,-,TRBJ1-2,-,CASTSPTVNYGYTF,TGTGCCAGCACCTCGCCGACAGTAAACTATGGCTACACCTTC
TRBV20-1,TRBD1,TRBJ2-7,-,CSARDRGTVTYEQYF,TGCAGTGCTAGAGATAGAGGGACAGTAACCTACGAGCAGTACTTC
TRBV20-1,TRBD2,TRBJ2-5,once,CSARGPPTSGGAGETQYF,TGCAGTGCTAGAGGTCCCCCGACTAGCGGGGGGGCAGGAGAGACCCAGTACTTC
TRBV28,TRBD1,TRBJ1-6,-,CASSQKSDRLNSPLHF,TGTGCCAGCAGTCAAAAGTCGGACAGGCTTAATTCACCCCTCCACTTT
TRBV7-8,-,TRBJ2-7,-,CASSLVRDPEFHEQYF,TGTGCCAGCAGCTTAGTTAGGGACCCGGAGTTCCACGAGCAGTACTTC